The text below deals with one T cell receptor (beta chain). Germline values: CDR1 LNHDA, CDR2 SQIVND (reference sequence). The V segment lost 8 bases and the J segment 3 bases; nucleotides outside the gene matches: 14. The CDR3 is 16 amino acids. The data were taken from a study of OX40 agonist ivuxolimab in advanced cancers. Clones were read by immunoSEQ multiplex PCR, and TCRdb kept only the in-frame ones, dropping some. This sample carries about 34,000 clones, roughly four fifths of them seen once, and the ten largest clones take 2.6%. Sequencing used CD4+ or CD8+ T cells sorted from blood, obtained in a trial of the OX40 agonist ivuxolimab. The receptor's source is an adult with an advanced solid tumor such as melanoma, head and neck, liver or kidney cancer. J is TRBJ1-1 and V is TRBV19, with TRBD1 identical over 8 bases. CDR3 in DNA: TGTGCCAGTTTTGCCTCAGGGGGCGCGAGGCACACTGAAGCTTTCTTT. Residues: CASFASGGARHTEAFF.